In its sample, the clone carrying this T cell receptor beta chain was seen once. CDR3 length: 13 residues. Deletions cut 3 bases from V and 4 bases from J, with 12 bases between. CDR1 and CDR2 (germline): DFQATT, SNEGSKA (reference sequence). This specimen comes from a study of T cells in Graves' hyperthyroidism and ophthalmopathy. Whole-study context: Peripheral blood sampling occurred at initial diagnosis, before any treatment.

What was amplified from RNA transcripts were TCR beta CDR3 regions. The HTBI primer set drove a first-round RT-PCR of the TCR CDR3. TCRdb reanalysed the multiplex PCR reads using MiXCR and keeps one entry per CDR3 protein. The table includes hundreds of thousands of distinct CDR3 sequences, approximately 25% detected once. Sequenced: blood. The V and J genes are TRBV20-1 and TRBJ1-1, with a weak D call TRBD1 (6 bases). The TCR sequence derives from a woman under 40 with Graves' ophthalmopathy. The CDR3 DNA sequence: TGCAGTGCTAGGGAGGACAGTCTCACTGAAGCTTTCTTT. Protein: CSAREDSLTEAFF.